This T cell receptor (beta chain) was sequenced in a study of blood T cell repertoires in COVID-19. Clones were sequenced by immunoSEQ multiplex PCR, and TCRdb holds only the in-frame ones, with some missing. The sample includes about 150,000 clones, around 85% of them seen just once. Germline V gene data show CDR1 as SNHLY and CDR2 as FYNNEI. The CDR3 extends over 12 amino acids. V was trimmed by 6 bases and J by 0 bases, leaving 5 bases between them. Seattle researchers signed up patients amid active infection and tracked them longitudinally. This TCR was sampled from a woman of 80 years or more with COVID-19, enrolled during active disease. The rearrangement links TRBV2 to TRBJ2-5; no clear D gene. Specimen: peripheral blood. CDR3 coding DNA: TGTGCCAGCAGGTCGGACCAAGAGACCCAGTACTTC. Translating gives CASRSDQETQYF.